What follows are 18 T cell receptor beta chains derived from one specimen sequenced in a study of technical replicates of blood from four donors. Profiling relied on immunoSEQ multiplex PCR, and the TCRdb table lists in-frame clones only, not all of them. This table holds about 16,000 clones, 86% found once. Input material: PBMCs. The receptors here all came from a human donor in good health.

Here the CDR3 DNA reads TGCGCCAGCAGCTCAAATTCCTACGAGCAGTACTTC. Its protein product is CASSSNSYEQYF. V and J are TRBV5-1 and TRBJ2-7, with unresolved D. The CDR3 is made up of 12 amino acids. CDR1 and CDR2 (germline): SGHRS, YFSETQ. Trimming removed 3 bases from V and 1 base from J, with 5 bases in between.

The CDR3: CASSHDRGSYNEQFF. CDR3 coding DNA: TGTGCCAGCAGCCACGACAGGGGCTCCTACAATGAGCAGTTCTTC. The genes are TRBV11-3 and TRBJ2-1; 8 bases are a match to TRBD1. Trimming cost V 5 bases and J 0 bases; bases outside gene matches: 3. The CDR3 covers 15 residues. In germline, CDR1 is SGHNT, CDR2 YENEEA. Supplemented by reference TRBV11-3 and TRBJ2-1, the full variable domain reads EAGVVQSPRYKIIEKKQPVAFWCNPISGHNTLYWYLQNLGQGPELLIRYENEEAVDDSQLPKDRFSAERLKGVDSTLKIQPAELGDSAVYLCASSHDRGSYNEQFFGPGTRLTVL.

The V gene is TRBV27, the J gene TRBJ2-1; 8 nucleotides agree with TRBD2. CDR1 is MNHEY, CDR2 SMNVEV, per germline (reference sequence). V trimming: 7 bases; J trimming: 8 bases; junction bases outside the gene matches: 7. CDR3 size: 13 residues. The CDR3 spells CASKITGGDEQFF. The CDR3 DNA reads as TGTGCCAGCAAAATAACGGGAGGGGATGAGCAGTTCTTC.

The V gene is TRBV18, the J gene TRBJ1-5; a possible D gene is TRBD1 (5 bases). Germline V gene data show CDR1 as KGHSH and CDR2 as LQKENI. This CDR3 contains 15 residues. V was cut by 4 bases and J by 6 bases, with 16 bases left in between. The CDR3 loop reads CASSLNRQVSQPQHF. CDR3 in DNA: TGTGCCAGCTCACTAAACAGGCAGGTATCTCAGCCCCAGCATTTT.

This clone occurred a few times. The J gene is TRBJ1-2, the V gene TRBV30; a possible D gene is TRBD1 (6 bases). There are 14 residues in the CDR3. Germline V CDR1 and CDR2: GTSNPN, SVGIG (reference sequence). V dropped 0 bases and J dropped 5 bases, with 13 bases sitting between them. CDR3 nucleotide sequence: TGTGCCTGGAGTGTAGCAGGGGTGGTATATGGCTACACCTTC. Amino acid sequence: CAWSVAGVVYGYTF.

The chain has TRBV4-2 and TRBJ2-3; 12 bases map to TRBD2. CDR3 length: 16 residues. V was pared by 3 bases and J by 6 bases, with 7 bases of the junction left unmatched. Germline loops: CDR1 LGHNA, CDR2 YNFKEQ. The CDR3 sequence is CASSHPTSGSSDTQYF. Written as DNA, the CDR3 is TGTGCCAGCAGCCACCCGACTAGCGGGAGTTCCGATACGCAGTATTTT.

The chain joins TRBV6-4 to TRBJ1-4; D is undetermined. V dropped 3 bases and J dropped 3 bases, with 26 bases sitting between them. The CDR3 runs 20 residues. The V gene's germline CDR1 is MRHNA and CDR2 SNTAGT. CDR3 in amino acids: CASSDWAVGGRGSPNEKLFF. The CDR3, as DNA: TGTGCCAGCAGTGATTGGGCTGTCGGCGGCAGAGGGTCCCCTAATGAAAAACTGTTTTTT.

The rearrangement links TRBV5-1 to TRBJ2-3; 8 nucleotides agree with TRBD2. The V and J ends lost 4 bases and 0 bases, in that order; junction bases with no gene match: 4. Germline CDR1 reads SGHRS; CDR2 reads YFSETQ. The CDR3 loop spans 15 amino acids. The CDR3: CASSISGGSTDTQYF. CDR3 sequence (DNA): TGCGCCAGCAGCATAAGCGGGGGTAGCACAGATACGCAGTATTTT.

The chain couples TRBV10-1 to TRBJ1-4, with D possibly matching TRBD1 (6 bases). This CDR3 spans 13 amino acids. The germline V and J ends were trimmed by 6 bases and 8 bases, with 13 bases remaining between them. CDR1 and CDR2 from the germline V gene are WNHNN and SYGVQD (reference sequence). The CDR3 reads CASSQGSGEKLFF. The CDR3 DNA reads TGCGCCAGCAGCCAGGGGAGTGGCGAAAAACTGTTTTTT.

The J gene is TRBJ2-3, the V gene TRBV13, with TRBD2 matching 10 bases. The germline V gene has CDR1 PRHDT and CDR2 FYEKMQ (reference sequence). CDR3 length: 15 residues. With 5 bases clipped from V and 8 bases from J, the junction kept 10 bases outside the gene matches. In DNA, the CDR3 is TGTGCCAGCAGCCTAGCGGGAGCCTTTGCCGGTACGCAGTATTTT. It yields the protein CASSLAGAFAGTQYF. The complete variable domain, with remaining parts taken from reference TRBV13 and TRBJ2-3, reads AAGVIQSPRHLIKEKRETATLKCYPIPRHDTVYWYQQGPGQDPQFLISFYEKMQSDKGSIPDRFSAQQFSDYHSELNMSSLELGDSALYFCASSLAGAFAGTQYFGPGTRLTVL.

The chain combines TRBV7-9 with TRBJ1-4; D perhaps matches TRBD1 (5 bases). Germline V gene sequence: CDR1 SEHNR, CDR2 FQNEAQ (reference sequence). The CDR3 consists of 13 residues. V gave up 5 bases and J gave up 8 bases, with 12 bases separating them. This chain's CDR3 is CASSLGAWEKLFF. DNA for the CDR3: TGTGCCAGCAGCCTAGGGGCTTGGGAAAAACTGTTTTTT. Using reference TRBV7-9 and TRBJ1-4 for the parts outside the CDR3, the full variable domain is DTGVSQNPRHKITKRGQNVTFRCDPISEHNRLYWYRQTLGQGPEFLTYFQNEAQLEKSRLLSDRFSAERPKGSFSTLEIQRTEQGDSAMYLCASSLGAWEKLFFGSGTQLSVL.

This rearrangement joins TRBV28 to TRBJ2-1, with D possibly TRBD2 on 5 matching bases. In germline, CDR1 is MDHEN, CDR2 SYDVKM. The CDR3 covers 18 residues. The V end lost 6 bases, the J end lost 0 bases, and 21 bases lay between the germline ends. The CDR3 loop reads CASSRRDEGLSSYNEQFF. In nucleotides, the CDR3 is TGTGCCAGCAGCCGACGAGATGAGGGTCTGAGCTCCTACAATGAGCAGTTCTTC.

The V call is TRBV29-1, the J call TRBJ2-1; 13 bases align to TRBD2. The CDR3 runs 14 residues. Germline values: CDR1 SQVTM, CDR2 ANQGSEA. The trim removed 6 bases at V and 5 bases at J, leaving 4 bases unmatched. The CDR3 spells CSVAGTSGNNEQFF. The DNA of the CDR3 is TGCAGCGTCGCCGGGACTAGCGGGAACAATGAGCAGTTCTTC.

This sequence joins TRBV28 and TRBJ2-7; maybe TRBD1 (9 bases). Germline V gene data show CDR1 as MDHEN and CDR2 as SYDVKM. V was clipped by 7 bases and J by 2 bases, with 18 bases between them. CDR3 length equals 15 residues. This CDR3 is CASTRGGTGTYEQYF. Here the CDR3 DNA reads TGTGCCAGCACCCGGGGGGGGACAGGGACCTACGAGCAGTACTTC.

The rearrangement uses TRBV7-9 and TRBJ2-5; 8 nucleotides align to TRBD1. There are 15 residues in the CDR3. V was clipped by 5 bases and J by 5 bases; unmatched bases: 10. Germline-derived CDR1 and CDR2 are SEHNR and FQNEAQ (reference sequence). The CDR3 reads CASSEINRGAETQYF. In DNA, the CDR3 is TGTGCCAGCAGCGAAATCAACAGGGGGGCCGAGACCCAGTACTTC.

The CDR3 spells CASSLIGTGDTEAFF. CDR3 DNA sequence: TGTGCCAGCAGTTTGATAGGGACAGGGGATACTGAAGCTTTCTTT. The chain has TRBV28 and TRBJ1-1, with 10 bases matching TRBD1. Looked up from germline, CDR1 is MDHEN and CDR2 is SYDVKM. With V trimmed by 3 bases and J by 5 bases, 6 bases remained unmatched. The CDR3 sequence is 15 residues long.

The genes are TRBV28 and TRBJ2-3; the D gene is possibly TRBD2 (6 bases). Germline values: CDR1 MDHEN, CDR2 SYDVKM. V was pared by 5 bases and J by 1 base, with 19 bases between. This CDR3 has 17 residues. CDR3 coding DNA: TGTGCCAGCAGTGGGATCTCGGGACTGGGTGGCACAGATACGCAGTATTTT. Translated, it gives CASSGISGLGGTDTQYF.

This chain joins TRBV6-1 and TRBJ1-4; 9 bases line up with TRBD1. The germline gives CDR1 MNHNS, CDR2 SASEGT. There are 16 residues in the CDR3. With V trimmed by 2 bases and J by 4 bases, 5 bases remained unmatched. This CDR3 reads CASSEPGQGLNEKLFF. CDR3 sequence (DNA): TGTGCCAGCAGTGAACCCGGACAGGGGCTTAATGAAAAACTGTTTTTT.